This T cell receptor (beta chain) was identified during a study of CD8+ T cells in alopecia areata. Treatment given: oral pan-JAK inhibitor, 5-10 mg twice daily. As the sequencing template, cDNA was produced by extracting RNA and reverse transcribing it. Sequencing used immunoSEQ multiplex PCR; TCRdb keeps in-frame clones, though not all of them. The sample carries roughly 110,000 clones, around 54% recorded once. A word on this clone: Its cognate antigen is unknown.

Study findings and constraints: Association of baseline CD8+ expansion with response is uncertain owing to one nonresponder.

This TCR derives from a human donor with alopecia areata. This material consisted of CD4+ T cells sorted from blood, taken at week 24, from a patient treated with tofacitinib.

The CDR3 region has the DNA TGTGCCTGGAGTGGTATCCAAGGGGAAAAACTGTTTTTT. Its protein is CAWSGIQGEKLFF. The chain recombines TRBV30 with TRBJ1-4; no reliable D call. Trimming took 1 base from V and 8 from J, leaving 11 bases between them. The germline gives CDR1 GTSNPN, CDR2 SVGIG (reference sequence). The CDR3 is 13 residues long.